One and the same sample provided the 17 T cell receptor beta chains below, sequenced in a study of post-analysis software for immune sequencing data. The study, taken as a whole, reports: There were roughly 5 TRBV segments more frequent in patients than controls, and TRBV5-6, TRBV5-1 and TRBV20-1 were among them.

These receptors' targets are unknown. cDNA libraries of TCR beta carried unique molecular identifiers. TCRdb re-called the PCR reads through MiXCR, storing one row per CDR3 protein. Of 450,000 to 700,000 distinct CDR3 sequences in the sample, roughly 40% were seen once. Sequencing was performed on blood. The receptors shown here come from a girl between 10 and 17 years old with multiple sclerosis.

This clonotype was seen a handful of times. The chain couples TRBV9 to TRBJ1-1; D remains ambiguous. In germline, CDR1 is SGDLS, CDR2 YYNGEE. The CDR3 is 16 amino acids. V gave up 4 bases and J gave up 1 base, with 17 bases separating them. The CDR3: CASSPREGRTNTEAFF. CDR3 nucleotide sequence: TGTGCCAGCAGCCCCAGAGAGGGCAGGACGAACACTGAAGCTTTCTTT.

This chain connects TRBV6-6 to TRBJ2-7; 7 nucleotides match TRBD1. The J call is uncertain, as TRBJ2-5 better fits the DNA end. In germline, CDR1 is MNHNY, CDR2 SVGAGI (reference sequence). The length of the CDR3 is 14 residues. CDR3 DNA: TGTGCCAGCAGTTCCTCACAGGGGTCCGAGACCCAGTACTTC. This codes for CASSSSQGSETQYF.

The rearrangement links TRBV27 to TRBJ2-7, with TRBD2 identical over 8 bases. CDR3 length: 16 residues. The junction had 8 bases not matched to a gene; V was cut back by 1 base and J by 3 bases. Germline loops: CDR1 MNHEY, CDR2 SMNVEV (reference sequence). This CDR3 reads CASSLLSSGPSYEQYF. The CDR3 DNA sequence: TGTGCCAGCAGTTTATTGTCTAGCGGGCCTAGCTACGAGCAGTACTTC.

The V call is TRBV20-1, the J call TRBJ2-3; D possibly corresponds to TRBD2 (6 bases). This CDR3 spans 13 amino acids. Germline values: CDR1 DFQATT, CDR2 SNEGSKA (reference sequence). The ends were cut back, 6 bases at V and 7 bases at J, with 17 bases in the middle. CDR3 DNA sequence: TGCAGTGCCCCGTGGCGGGGCGGTCATACGCAGTATTTT. Amino acid sequence: CSAPWRGGHTQYF.

As for this clonotype: The germline gene is not matched at one end of the junction; a read error may be the cause. The CDR3 sequence: CASSLAGTAAVKGYTF. The CDR3 coding sequence is TGTGCCAGTAGCTTAGCAGGGACGGCTGCGGTAAAAGGCTACACCTTC. V gene TRBV7-2 combines with J gene TRBJ1-2; maybe TRBD1 (5 bases). CDR1 and CDR2 (germline): SGHTA, FQGNSA. CDR3 length: 16 residues.

The chain combines TRBV6-6 with TRBJ2-3; TRBD2 matches at 8 bases. After removal of 4 bases from V and 3 bases from J, the junction contained 6 bases not matched to a gene. Germline V lookup: CDR1 MNHNY, CDR2 SVGAGI (reference sequence). This CDR3 comprises 15 residues. The chain's CDR3 is CASSSKAGETDTQYF. CDR3 nucleotide sequence: TGTGCCAGCAGTTCGAAAGCGGGAGAAACAGATACGCAGTATTTT.

CDR3 sequence (DNA): TGTGCCAGCAGCTCGCAGGGAGACGCTGAAGCTTTCTTT. Translating it yields CASSSQGDAEAFF. The genes are TRBV7-3 and TRBJ1-1, with D possibly matching TRBD1 (5 bases). V lost 4 bases to trimming and J lost 6 bases, with 12 bases between them. CDR1 is SGHTA and CDR2 is FQGTGA in the germline V gene. The CDR3 extends over 13 amino acids.

This clonotype was observed a few times. The chain is built from TRBV9 and TRBJ2-5; TRBD1 agrees at 7 bases. Trimming cost V 1 base and J 4 bases; bases outside gene matches: 1. The CDR3 sequence is 13 residues long. Germline CDR1 SGDLS, CDR2 YYNGEE. CDR3 sequence: CASSVRDRETQYF. The CDR3 DNA follows: TGTGCCAGCAGCGTACGGGACAGAGAGACCCAGTACTTC.

The rearrangement uses TRBV5-1 and TRBJ2-3; TRBD1 matches at 7 bases. The germline gives CDR1 SGHRS, CDR2 YFSETQ. The CDR3 loop spans 17 amino acids. Trimming removed 4 bases from V and 2 bases from J; junction bases left unmatched: 13. CDR3 nucleotides: TGCGCCAGCAGCATAAGGATAGGACAGGCCCCCACAGATACGCAGTATTTT. Encoded protein: CASSIRIGQAPTDTQYF.

At least ten counts were recorded for this clonotype. CDR3 sequence reads: CASSLEAGYEQYF. DNA of the CDR3: TGCGCCAGCAGCTTGGAGGCCGGCTACGAGCAGTACTTC. The chain employs TRBV5-1 and TRBJ2-7; D call uncertain. This CDR3 is built from 13 residues. From germline, CDR1 is SGHRS and CDR2 YFSETQ. The ends were cut back, 0 bases at V and 3 bases at J, with 7 bases in the middle.

V gene TRBV4-1 combines with J gene TRBJ1-4; 8 bases agree with TRBD1. J was trimmed by 5 bases and V by 1 base; bases with no gene match: 6. The CDR3 covers 16 residues. CDR1 MGHRA and CDR2 YSYEKL come from the germline V gene. The CDR3 coding sequence is TGCGCCAGCAGCCAAGGATCTGGACAGGGCAATGAAAAACTGTTTTTT. Translating it yields CASSQGSGQGNEKLFF.

This clonotype occurred a few times. V gene TRBV6-4 combines with J gene TRBJ2-7, with a possible D match to TRBD1 (5 bases). Germline V lookup: CDR1 MRHNA, CDR2 SNTAGT. CDR3 length equals 16 residues. The V end was cut by 0 bases, the J end by 5 bases, with 17 bases between. For the CDR3, the DNA is TGTGCCAGCAGTGACTCGATCAGGGCCCCTGCGAACGAGCAGTACTTC. Its translation: CASSDSIRAPANEQYF.

This rearrangement joins TRBV12-3 or TRBV12-4 to TRBJ2-5, with D possibly TRBD1 on 5 matching bases. This CDR3 region has 15 residues. V gave up 4 bases and J gave up 4 bases, with 16 bases separating them. CDR3 in amino acids: CASSSRGAIGETQYF. CDR3 bases: TGTGCCAGCAGTTCCCGTGGGGCTATCGGAGAGACCCAGTACTTC.

The J gene is TRBJ2-7, the V gene TRBV12-3 or TRBV12-4, with D possibly matching TRBD1 (5 bases). V lost 4 bases and J lost 2, with 9 bases in between. The CDR3 length is 13 residues. CDR3 DNA sequence: TGTGCCAGCAGTTGGCGGACACCCTACGAGCAGTACTTC. It specifies CASSWRTPYEQYF.

Notes on this clonotype: One end of the junction does not line up with germline, which may come from a read error. The rearrangement joins TRBV12-3 or TRBV12-4 to TRBJ2-4; 7 positions agree with TRBD2. The CDR3 loop spans 13 amino acids. CDR3 sequence: CASSFSRDYGQYF. The CDR3, as DNA: TGCGCCAGCAGTTTTTCCAGGGACTACGGGCAGTACTTC.

The chain has TRBV11-2 and TRBJ2-5; D might be TRBD2 (6 bases). V gave up 3 bases and J gave up 11 bases, with 22 bases separating them. Germline V CDR1 and CDR2: SGHAT, FQNNGV. The CDR3 covers 15 residues. CDR3 bases: TGTGCCAGCAGCTTTAGCTACAAAGGGCGGGATGAGCAGTACTTC. The encoded protein is CASSFSYKGRDEQYF.

The rearrangement uses TRBV28 and TRBJ2-5; 10 bases line up with TRBD1. Germline-derived CDR1 and CDR2 are MDHEN and SYDVKM. The CDR3 is 16 residues long. Unmatched junction bases numbered 16, after V lost 9 bases and J lost 6 bases. The CDR3 sequence: CASHSLPGTGVQTQYF. CDR3 nucleotides: TGTGCCAGTCATAGTTTGCCAGGGACAGGGGTTCAGACCCAGTACTTC.